The T cell receptor (beta chain) under discussion was sequenced for a study of OX40 agonist ivuxolimab in advanced cancers. For the study at large: Partial responses were recorded for three patients, including one with hepatocellular carcinoma and two with cutaneous melanoma. Study-level results: Averaged across samples, CD8+ T cells carried more expanded clones than CD4+ did.

Generated by immunoSEQ multiplex PCR, the TCRdb table keeps only in-frame clones and is missing some. The profile shows around 64,000 clones, about 80% of them singletons. Concerning this clone: What it binds is not known.

The CDR3 spans 14 residues. The V end lost 5 bases, the J end lost 3 bases, and 10 bases lay between the germline ends. CDR1 and CDR2 (germline): SGHTA, FQGNSA. The chain has TRBV7-2 and TRBJ2-2; D may be TRBD2 (6 bases). Sequenced material: CD4+ or CD8+ T cells sorted from blood, taken in a trial of the OX40 agonist ivuxolimab. The receptor was derived from an adult with an advanced solid tumor such as melanoma, head and neck, liver or kidney cancer. The CDR3 DNA follows: TGTGCCAGCAGCCGGGGACTTTACACCGGGGAGCTGTTTTTT. Translation gives CASSRGLYTGELFF. Drawing the rest from reference TRBV7-2 and TRBJ2-2, the complete variable domain is GAGVSQSPSNKVTEKGKDVELRCDPISGHTALYWYRQSLGQGLEFLIYFQGNSAPDKSGLPSDRFSAERTGGSVSTLTIQRTQQEDSAVYLCASSRGLYTGELFFGEGSRLTVL.